These T cell receptor beta chains were read from a single sample in a study of PD-L1 blockade in urothelial cancer. TCRdb keeps only in-frame clones here, not all; method: immunoSEQ multiplex PCR. The data hold 85,000 to 100,000 clones, with approximately 91% observed a single time. Sample: PBMCs, taken around atezolizumab (anti-PD-L1) treatment. Receptor source: a man aged 60 to 75 with urothelial cancer. Both conserved end residues are part of each CDR3. D genes are given only for firm matches. Size values are once, few and many counts, or a class for expanded clones, and some rows have none.

v_gene: TRBV6-1
d_gene: .
len: 15
j_gene: TRBJ2-5
abundance: .
CDR3nt: TGTGCCAGCAGTGTCATGACTACCACGCAAGAGACCCAGTACTTC
CDR3aa: CASSVMTTTQETQYF

v_gene: TRBV5-1
d_gene: .
len: 16
j_gene: TRBJ2-5
abundance: .
CDR3nt: TGCGCCAGCAGCTTGGGTCGCGGAACGGGACAAGAGACCCAGTACTTC
CDR3aa: CASSLGRGTGQETQYF

v_gene: TRBV5-1
d_gene: .
len: 16
j_gene: TRBJ1-2
abundance: .
CDR3nt: TGCGCCAGCAGCTTAGCAACCGGGGATTCTAACTATGGCTACACCTTC
CDR3aa: CASSLATGDSNYGYTF

v_gene: TRBV11-3
d_gene: TRBD1
len: 14
j_gene: TRBJ2-7
abundance: .
CDR3nt: TGTGCCAGCAGTTCCGGGACAGGGTCGGCCGAGCAGTACTTC
CDR3aa: CASSSGTGSAEQYF

v_gene: TRBV30
d_gene: TRBD1
len: 15
j_gene: TRBJ2-3
abundance: .
CDR3nt: TGTGCCTGGACCTGGACAGGCTTTAGCACAGATACGCAGTATTTT
CDR3aa: CAWTWTGFSTDTQYF

v_gene: TRBV28
d_gene: TRBD1
len: 14
j_gene: TRBJ1-1
abundance: .
CDR3nt: TGTGCCAGCAGTTCGGGACAGGGGAACACTGAAGCTTTCTTT
CDR3aa: CASSSGQGNTEAFF

v_gene: TRBV19
d_gene: TRBD2
len: 15
j_gene: TRBJ2-7
abundance: .
CDR3nt: TGTGCCAGTAGTATTGGGGCTAGCGGGTCCTACGAGCAGTACTTC
CDR3aa: CASSIGASGSYEQYF

v_gene: TRBV7-2
d_gene: TRBD1
len: 14
j_gene: TRBJ1-3
abundance: .
CDR3nt: TGTGCCAGCAGCTTTGGACAGGGTGGAAACACCATATATTTT
CDR3aa: CASSFGQGGNTIYF

v_gene: TRBV5-1
d_gene: .
len: 14
j_gene: TRBJ2-3
abundance: once
CDR3nt: TGCGCCAGCAGCTTGTTTCGGGACACAGATACGCAGTATTTT
CDR3aa: CASSLFRDTDTQYF

v_gene: TRBV10-3
d_gene: .
len: 14
j_gene: TRBJ2-2
abundance: .
CDR3nt: TGTGCCATTCACGACACCTCGAACACCGGGGAGCTGTTTTTT
CDR3aa: CAIHDTSNTGELFF

v_gene: TRBV30
d_gene: TRBD2
len: 13
j_gene: TRBJ2-1
abundance: .
CDR3nt: TGTGCCCGGGCCTCTGCGGGGAGGGATGAGCAGTTCTTC
CDR3aa: CARASAGRDEQFF

v_gene: TRBV4-3
d_gene: .
len: 15
j_gene: TRBJ2-2
abundance: once
CDR3nt: TGCGCCAGCAGCCGAAGCATTACGAACACCGGGGAGCTGTTTTTT
CDR3aa: CASSRSITNTGELFF

v_gene: TRBV30
d_gene: .
len: 13
j_gene: TRBJ1-5
abundance: .
CDR3nt: TGTGCCTGGAGTGTACAGGGAAATCAGCCCCAGCATTTT
CDR3aa: CAWSVQGNQPQHF

v_gene: TRBV10-2
d_gene: .
len: 16
j_gene: TRBJ1-1
abundance: .
CDR3nt: TGCGCCAGCATCGGAGGGGACTTCGGAGGGAACACTGAAGCTTTCTTT
CDR3aa: CASIGGDFGGNTEAFF

v_gene: TRBV10-3
d_gene: TRBD1
len: 13
j_gene: TRBJ1-1
abundance: .
CDR3nt: TGTGCCACCGCCGGGACAGAGAACACTGAAGCTTTCTTT
CDR3aa: CATAGTENTEAFF

v_gene: TRBV15
d_gene: TRBD2
len: 18
j_gene: TRBJ2-3
abundance: .
CDR3nt: TGTGCCACCAGCAGACGCGGACTAGCGGTAACTAGCACAGATACGCAGTATTTT
CDR3aa: CATSRRGLAVTSTDTQYF

v_gene: TRBV7-3
d_gene: TRBD2
len: 19
j_gene: TRBJ2-3
abundance: .
CDR3nt: TGTGCCAGCAGCACCCTTCCGACTAGCGGGAGTGGTTCTGCAGATACGCAGTATTTT
CDR3aa: CASSTLPTSGSGSADTQYF

v_gene: TRBV5-1
d_gene: TRBD2
len: 18
j_gene: TRBJ2-3
abundance: .
CDR3nt: TGCGCCAGCAGCCCACTGAGCGGACTAGCGGCCTTCACAGATACGCAGTATTTT
CDR3aa: CASSPLSGLAAFTDTQYF

v_gene: TRBV4-2
d_gene: TRBD2
len: 18
j_gene: TRBJ2-3
abundance: .
CDR3nt: TGTGCCAGCAGCCAAGTTTCCCTAGCGGGAGGGGTCACAGATACGCAGTATTTT
CDR3aa: CASSQVSLAGGVTDTQYF

v_gene: TRBV18
d_gene: TRBD2
len: 19
j_gene: TRBJ2-1
abundance: once
CDR3nt: TGTGCCAGCTCACCACCCTCGACTAGCGGGGGGGCTTTAGGCAATGAGCAGTTCTTC
CDR3aa: CASSPPSTSGGALGNEQFF

v_gene: TRBV9
d_gene: .
len: 16
j_gene: TRBJ1-3
abundance: .
CDR3nt: TGTGCCAGCAGCCTCGGAGCTGCAAGCTCTGGAAACACCATATATTTT
CDR3aa: CASSLGAASSGNTIYF

v_gene: TRBV29-1
d_gene: TRBD1
len: 12
j_gene: TRBJ1-1
abundance: .
CDR3nt: TGCAGCGTTGAAGATCCGGGACAGGAAGCTTTCTTT
CDR3aa: CSVEDPGQEAFF

v_gene: TRBV9
d_gene: TRBD2
len: 17
j_gene: TRBJ2-5
abundance: .
CDR3nt: TGTGCCAGCAGCCCCCCCGGACTAGCGGGAGGGAGGGAGACCCAGTACTTC
CDR3aa: CASSPPGLAGGRETQYF

v_gene: TRBV7-9
d_gene: .
len: 14
j_gene: TRBJ1-4
abundance: .
CDR3nt: TGTGCCAGCAGCTTAGCTACAGGTGGTGAAAAACTGTTTTTT
CDR3aa: CASSLATGGEKLFF

v_gene: TRBV28
d_gene: TRBD1
len: 14
j_gene: TRBJ1-3
abundance: .
CDR3nt: TGTGCCAGCAGTAATACAGGGGGAGGAAACACCATATATTTT
CDR3aa: CASSNTGGGNTIYF

v_gene: TRBV6-4
d_gene: .
len: 13
j_gene: TRBJ1-1
abundance: once
CDR3nt: TGTGCCAGCAGGAGGGAGGGGGACACTGAAGCTTTCTTT
CDR3aa: CASRREGDTEAFF

v_gene: TRBV7-6
d_gene: TRBD1
len: 15
j_gene: TRBJ1-3
abundance: .
CDR3nt: TGTGCCAGCAGCAAGCAGGACAGGGCTGGAAACACCATATATTTT
CDR3aa: CASSKQDRAGNTIYF

v_gene: TRBV7-6
d_gene: .
len: 16
j_gene: TRBJ2-3
abundance: .
CDR3nt: TGTGCCAGCAGCTTATACGACCGCGGCAGGGTAGATACGCAGTATTTT
CDR3aa: CASSLYDRGRVDTQYF

v_gene: TRBV4-2
d_gene: TRBD1
len: 16
j_gene: TRBJ2-1
abundance: .
CDR3nt: TGTGCCAGCAGCCAAGATTGGGACAGGGGACTAGATGAGCAGTTCTTC
CDR3aa: CASSQDWDRGLDEQFF

v_gene: TRBV7-9
d_gene: .
len: 14
j_gene: TRBJ1-5
abundance: once
CDR3nt: TGTGCCAGCAGCTTAGTCGGAGAGTATCAGCCCCAGCATTTT
CDR3aa: CASSLVGEYQPQHF

v_gene: TRBV5-1
d_gene: .
len: 14
j_gene: TRBJ2-5
abundance: .
CDR3nt: TGCGCCAGCAGCTTGGTGGCAGGGTCGGAGACCCAGTACTTC
CDR3aa: CASSLVAGSETQYF

v_gene: TRBV18
d_gene: .
len: 13
j_gene: TRBJ1-5
abundance: .
CDR3nt: TGTGCCAGCTCACCGGATTGGGGCCAGCCCCAGCATTTT
CDR3aa: CASSPDWGQPQHF

v_gene: TRBV6-5
d_gene: TRBD2
len: 16
j_gene: TRBJ2-3
abundance: .
CDR3nt: TGTGCCAGCAGTTCACTAGCGGGGGAAAGGGGAGATACGCAGTATTTT
CDR3aa: CASSSLAGERGDTQYF

v_gene: TRBV18
d_gene: TRBD1
len: 14
j_gene: TRBJ2-7
abundance: .
CDR3nt: TGTGCCAGCTCACCTCGACAGGGCACCTACGAGCAGTACTTC
CDR3aa: CASSPRQGTYEQYF

v_gene: TRBV29-1
d_gene: .
len: 13
j_gene: TRBJ1-5
abundance: few
CDR3nt: TGCAGCGTTGACCCAGGAGGGGATCAGCCCCAGCATTTT
CDR3aa: CSVDPGGDQPQHF

v_gene: TRBV28
d_gene: .
len: 13
j_gene: TRBJ2-5
abundance: once
CDR3nt: TGTGCCAGCAGTTGGGGCAAAACAGAGACCCAGTACTTC
CDR3aa: CASSWGKTETQYF

v_gene: TRBV28
d_gene: TRBD1
len: 12
j_gene: TRBJ1-4
abundance: .
CDR3nt: TGTGCCAGCGGGACAGTAGCTGAAAAACTGTTTTTT
CDR3aa: CASGTVAEKLFF

v_gene: TRBV19
d_gene: .
len: 12
j_gene: TRBJ1-2
abundance: .
CDR3nt: TGTGCCAGTAAAAGGACAGACTATGGCTACACCTTC
CDR3aa: CASKRTDYGYTF

v_gene: TRBV19
d_gene: TRBD2
len: 16
j_gene: TRBJ2-7
abundance: .
CDR3nt: TGTGCCAGTAGTACCGGACTAGCGGGAGGATTGTACGAGCAGTACTTC
CDR3aa: CASSTGLAGGLYEQYF

v_gene: TRBV6-5
d_gene: TRBD1
len: 14
j_gene: TRBJ1-4
abundance: .
CDR3nt: TGTGCCAGCAGTTACTCGGGACAGGGGCGGAAACTGTTTTTT
CDR3aa: CASSYSGQGRKLFF

v_gene: TRBV11-2
d_gene: .
len: 16
j_gene: TRBJ1-4
abundance: .
CDR3nt: TGTGCCAGCAGGGCTTTGGGGGGGAAAGCTAATGAAAAACTGTTTTTT
CDR3aa: CASRALGGKANEKLFF

v_gene: TRBV4-3
d_gene: TRBD2
len: 16
j_gene: TRBJ2-3
abundance: .
CDR3nt: TGCGCCAGCAGCCAAGTTCCGGGGGGGGCGAGTGATACGCAGTATTTT
CDR3aa: CASSQVPGGASDTQYF

v_gene: TRBV4-2
d_gene: TRBD2
len: 17
j_gene: TRBJ2-2
abundance: once
CDR3nt: TGTGCCAGCAGCCAACCTAGCGGGGGGGCGCGGACCGGGGAGCTGTTTTTT
CDR3aa: CASSQPSGGARTGELFF

v_gene: TRBV5-5
d_gene: .
len: 13
j_gene: TRBJ1-2
abundance: .
CDR3nt: TGTGCCAGCAGCTTCGAGATTAACTATGGCTACACCTTC
CDR3aa: CASSFEINYGYTF

v_gene: TRBV4-2
d_gene: .
len: 15
j_gene: TRBJ2-7
abundance: .
CDR3nt: TGTGCCAGCAGCCAAGAGGAGGTTGCCGCCTACGAGCAGTACTTC
CDR3aa: CASSQEEVAAYEQYF

v_gene: TRBV11-1
d_gene: TRBD2
len: 17
j_gene: TRBJ2-5
abundance: .
CDR3nt: TGTGCCAGCAGCTTATCTCCCGGGAGGGTATCGCAAGAGACCCAGTACTTC
CDR3aa: CASSLSPGRVSQETQYF

v_gene: TRBV19
d_gene: TRBD1
len: 14
j_gene: TRBJ2-3
abundance: .
CDR3nt: TGTGCCAGTAGTAACAGGGGAACCACAGATACGCAGTATTTT
CDR3aa: CASSNRGTTDTQYF

v_gene: TRBV7-2
d_gene: TRBD2
len: 15
j_gene: TRBJ2-1
abundance: .
CDR3nt: TGTGCCAGCAGCTTAGCTAGCGGGGGATACAATGAGCAGTTCTTC
CDR3aa: CASSLASGGYNEQFF

v_gene: TRBV7-2
d_gene: .
len: 16
j_gene: TRBJ2-1
abundance: .
CDR3nt: TGTGCCAGCAGCTTAGGGGTGGGGCCCTCCTACAATGAGCAGTTCTTC
CDR3aa: CASSLGVGPSYNEQFF

v_gene: TRBV10-1
d_gene: .
len: 13
j_gene: TRBJ2-3
abundance: .
CDR3nt: TGCGCCAGCAGTGAGACAGGTACCAATACGCAGTATTTT
CDR3aa: CASSETGTNTQYF

v_gene: TRBV29-1
d_gene: .
len: 12
j_gene: TRBJ1-2
abundance: once
CDR3nt: TGCAGCGTCGACGACAGAAGGGATGGCTACACCTTC
CDR3aa: CSVDDRRDGYTF

v_gene: TRBV5-1
d_gene: TRBD1
len: 14
j_gene: TRBJ1-5
abundance: once
CDR3nt: TGCGCCAGCAGCTTGGCCGGGCAGGGGGAGCCCCAGCATTTT
CDR3aa: CASSLAGQGEPQHF

v_gene: TRBV14
d_gene: .
len: 13
j_gene: TRBJ2-7
abundance: .
CDR3nt: TGTGCCAGCAGCCAAGACTACTTGGCGGGGCAGTACTTC
CDR3aa: CASSQDYLAGQYF

v_gene: TRBV2
d_gene: TRBD1
len: 14
j_gene: TRBJ2-7
abundance: .
CDR3nt: TGTGCCAGCAGTCCCGGGACAGGCGCTTTCGAGCAGTACTTC
CDR3aa: CASSPGTGAFEQYF